The 26 T cell receptor beta chains given below trace back to one sample, sequenced in a study of OX40 agonist ivuxolimab in advanced cancers. The assay was immunoSEQ multiplex PCR, and TCRdb's table has in-frame clones only and misses some. Among about 48,000 clones listed, roughly 84% were seen once. The specimen comprised CD4+ or CD8+ T cells sorted from blood, sampled in a trial of the OX40 agonist ivuxolimab. Receptors originate from an adult with an advanced solid tumor such as melanoma, head and neck, liver or kidney cancer.

On this clone itself: Just one base apart from a much larger clone, this may be a read error. This sequence joins TRBV6-5 and TRBJ2-7; D tentatively reads TRBD1 or TRBD2 (5 bases each). The germline gives CDR1 MNHEY, CDR2 SVGAGI. The V end lost 2 bases, the J end lost 4 bases, and 12 bases lay between the germline ends. The CDR3 has 14 amino acids. The CDR3 coding sequence is TGTGCCAGCAGTTACCGCCGGGGCAGTTACGAGCAGTACTTC. Protein: CASSYRRGSYEQYF.

The chain employs TRBV7-2 and TRBJ2-7; TRBD1 agrees at 9 bases. CDR1 is SGHTA, CDR2 FQGNSA, per germline. The junction had 7 bases not matched to a gene; V was cut back by 4 bases and J by 3 bases. This CDR3 is 15 amino acids long. This CDR3 is CASSSGQGLNYEQYF. The CDR3 nucleotides are TGTGCCAGCAGCTCAGGACAGGGGCTAAACTACGAGCAGTACTTC. Based on the CDR3 plus reference TRBV7-2 and TRBJ2-7, the full variable domain is GAGVSQSPSNKVTEKGKDVELRCDPISGHTALYWYRQSLGQGLEFLIYFQGNSAPDKSGLPSDRFSAERTGGSVSTLTIQRTQQEDSAVYLCASSSGQGLNYEQYFGPGTRLTVT.

Written as DNA, the CDR3 is TGTGCCAGCAGTTCTCTGGGGACCTACTACAATGAGCAGTTCTTC. Translating it yields CASSSLGTYYNEQFF. The J gene is TRBJ2-1, the V gene TRBV28; D could derive from TRBD1 or TRBD2 (5 bases each). Germline V gene lookup returns CDR1 MDHEN and CDR2 SYDVKM. The CDR3 consists of 15 residues. Trimming shortened V by 4 bases and J by 3 bases, and 13 bases separated the two germline ends.

The rearrangement links TRBV4-2 to TRBJ2-7, with D uncertain. Germline lookup yields CDR1 LGHNA and CDR2 YNFKEQ. This CDR3 is built from 13 residues. Trimming took off 0 bases at V and 5 bases at J, with 8 bases between the two ends. For the CDR3, the DNA is TGTGCCAGCAGCCAAGAGAGGTGGAACGAGCAGTACTTC. It specifies CASSQERWNEQYF.

CDR3 sequence reads: CASTTQQGDLSYGYTF. For the CDR3, the DNA is TGTGCCAGCACCACACAACAGGGGGATCTATCCTATGGCTACACCTTC. The chain joins TRBV2 to TRBJ1-2; 8 nucleotides line up with TRBD1. The CDR3 has 16 amino acids. Germline CDR1 reads SNHLY; CDR2 reads FYNNEI. J lost 4 bases, V lost 7 bases, and 14 bases had no gene match.

This clone has only a few counts. This chain joins TRBV30 and TRBJ1-3; no clear D gene. This CDR3 is built from 14 residues. V lost 0 bases to trimming and J lost 0 bases, with 6 bases between them. From germline, CDR1 is GTSNPN and CDR2 SVGIG (reference sequence). The CDR3 DNA is TGTGCCTGGAGTGTGGGATTCTCTGGAAACACCATATATTTT. Translation gives CAWSVGFSGNTIYF.

The genes are TRBV10-1 and TRBJ2-2; TRBD2 is a possible D gene (5 bases). CDR1 WNHNN and CDR2 SYGVQD come from the germline V gene (reference sequence). The CDR3 has 13 amino acids. V shed 5 bases and J shed 7 bases, with 11 bases lying between them. The CDR3 loop reads CASSISSGGELFF. CDR3 nucleotide sequence: TGCGCCAGCAGTATTTCAAGCGGCGGGGAGCTGTTTTTT.

This chain joins TRBV18 and TRBJ1-1; 11 bases fit TRBD1. This CDR3 has 17 amino acids. Germline CDR1 KGHSH, CDR2 LQKENI. The V and J ends lost 0 bases and 7 bases, in that order; junction bases with no gene match: 10. As DNA, the CDR3 is TGTGCCAGCTCACCACCTACTCGGGACAGGGGGGGCGGTGAAGCTTTCTTT. This sequence encodes CASSPPTRDRGGGEAFF.

CDR3 loop: CASSEISYYGYTF. CDR3 bases: TGTGCCAGCAGTGAAATCAGCTACTATGGCTACACCTTC. The chain employs TRBV6-1 and TRBJ1-2; no clear D gene. The CDR3 is 13 residues long. CDR1 is MNHNS, CDR2 SASEGT, per germline. V was shortened by 2 bases and J by 3 bases, with 7 bases between the two germline ends.

The chain employs TRBV5-1 and TRBJ2-1, with 10 bases that match TRBD2. Trimming removed 0 bases from V and 7 bases from J; junction bases left unmatched: 13. The germline V gene has CDR1 SGHRS and CDR2 YFSETQ. The CDR3 is made up of 18 amino acids. The CDR3: CASSLVRGLAGEGNEQFF. The DNA for the CDR3 is TGCGCCAGCAGCTTGGTGCGTGGGCTAGCGGGAGAGGGAAATGAGCAGTTCTTC.

The CDR3 DNA follows: TGTGCCAGCAGCTTAAGTTTTGGTCAGCCCCAGCATTTT. Translated: CASSLSFGQPQHF. V is TRBV7-9 and J is TRBJ1-5; D gene uncertain. The germline V and J ends were trimmed by 2 bases and 6 bases, with 8 bases remaining between them. Germline V gene lookup returns CDR1 SEHNR and CDR2 FQNEAQ (reference sequence). The CDR3 totals 13 residues.

This clone occurred once. The J gene is TRBJ1-5, the V gene TRBV7-8; no definite D call. There are 16 residues in the CDR3. Germline CDR1 reads SGHVS; CDR2 reads FQNEAQ. V was shortened by 3 bases and J by 7 bases, with 19 bases between the two germline ends. The CDR3 region has the DNA TGTGCCAGCAGCTTCGGTGGGCTTCCCGCAAGACAGCCCCAGCATTTT. Its translation is CASSFGGLPARQPQHF.

Written as DNA, the CDR3 is TGTGCCTGGAGTGTAGACACTAATCAGCCCCAGCATTTT. Translation gives CAWSVDTNQPQHF. The genes are TRBV30 and TRBJ1-5, with D unclear. Germline lookup yields CDR1 GTSNPN and CDR2 SVGIG (reference sequence). The CDR3 totals 13 residues. Trimming removed 0 bases at V and 4 bases at J, with 7 bases between.

The V gene is TRBV14, the J gene TRBJ2-1; 9 nucleotides line up with TRBD2. The CDR3 spans 19 residues. Germline V CDR1 and CDR2: SGHDN, FVKESK. Trimming at V came to 1 base and at J to 0 bases, leaving 10 bases not matched to a gene. The CDR3 nucleotides are TGTGCCAGCAGCCAAGGTCGAGCGGGGGGCTTAAGCTCCTACAATGAGCAGTTCTTC. Translating gives CASSQGRAGGLSSYNEQFF.

The CDR3 region has the DNA TGTGCCAGCGGGAAAAGCTCGGGTGGCGAGACCCAGTACTTC. Translated, it gives CASGKSSGGETQYF. The chain recombines TRBV7-9 with TRBJ2-5; D is uncertain. V was clipped by 8 bases and J by 5 bases, with 18 bases between them. The CDR3 is 14 amino acids. Germline V gene data show CDR1 as SEHNR and CDR2 as FQNEAQ (reference sequence).

This chain uses TRBV2 with TRBJ2-1; D is perhaps TRBD1 (6 bases). V lost 10 bases and J lost 0, with 10 bases in between. CDR3 size: 13 residues. Germline-derived CDR1 and CDR2 are SNHLY and FYNNEI. CDR3 in amino acids: CANIGGSYNEQFF. The CDR3 DNA is TGTGCCAACATAGGGGGCTCCTACAATGAGCAGTTCTTC.

The chain links TRBV7-2 to TRBJ1-1; D not certain. The CDR3 runs to 12 residues. Germline CDR1 SGHTA, CDR2 FQGNSA. The ends were cut back, 2 bases at V and 8 bases at J, with 9 bases in the middle. CDR3: CASSLSLAEAFF. CDR3 sequence (DNA): TGTGCCAGCAGCTTAAGTTTGGCGGAAGCTTTCTTT.

V and J are TRBV6-1 and TRBJ1-1; a possible D gene is TRBD1 (5 bases). Trimming took 11 bases from V and 5 from J, leaving 18 bases between them. Germline V gene sequence: CDR1 MNHNS, CDR2 SASEGT. The CDR3 consists of 13 residues. The CDR3, as DNA: TGTGCCGGATCCGGGACTCCCGGAACTGAAGCTTTCTTT. Translating it yields CAGSGTPGTEAFF.

CDR3 sequence reads: CASSEPGTGSYEQYV. CDR3 sequence (DNA): TGCGCCAGCAGTGAGCCCGGGACAGGCTCCTACGAGCAGTACGTC. J is TRBJ2-7 and V is TRBV10-2; 8 bases match TRBD1. The germline gives CDR1 WSHSY, CDR2 SAAADI. The CDR3 is 15 residues long. V shed 2 bases, J shed 0 bases, and the junction held 3 bases outside the gene matches.

The chain recombines TRBV7-2 with TRBJ2-7; tentatively, D is TRBD1 or TRBD2 (5 bases each). This CDR3 spans 16 amino acids. The V end was cut by 1 base, the J end by 2 bases, with 15 bases between. Germline V gene data show CDR1 as SGHTA and CDR2 as FQGNSA. In DNA form, the CDR3 reads TGTGCCAGCAGCTTAGGGACCCGGGGACCTGCCTACGAGCAGTACGTC. This gives the protein CASSLGTRGPAYEQYV.

The genes are TRBV11-1 and TRBJ2-1; D may be TRBD1 (6 bases). CDR3 size: 14 residues. Trimming took 5 bases from V and 8 from J, leaving 16 bases between them. The germline gives CDR1 SGHAT, CDR2 FQDESV (reference sequence). CDR3 residues: CASSLRGLIYEQFF. The CDR3 DNA follows: TGTGCCAGCAGCCTCAGGGGTCTTATCTATGAGCAGTTCTTC.

The chain is built from TRBV29-1 and TRBJ2-5; D is uncertain. Germline loops: CDR1 SQVTM, CDR2 ANQGSEA. This CDR3 is 11 amino acids long. Trimming cost V 5 bases and J 5 bases, with 9 bases left between them. CDR3 nucleotides: TGCAGCGTTAGGCTTTCTGAGACCCAGTACTTC. Encoded protein: CSVRLSETQYF.

The rearrangement links TRBV6-1 to TRBJ2-1, with D possibly being TRBD2 (6 bases). The CDR3 has 16 residues. The germline V gene has CDR1 MNHNS and CDR2 SASEGT. V lost 4 bases and J lost 12, with 25 bases in between. CDR3 nucleotides: TGTGCCAGCAGTGCCGGTCTGGCGGGTTATGGAGGGGCGCAGTTCTTC. Translation: CASSAGLAGYGGAQFF.

This clone is termed medium-sized. The gene calls are TRBV19 and TRBJ2-7, with TRBD2 as a possible D gene (6 bases). The V and J ends lost 0 bases and 6 bases respectively, with 9 bases between them. From germline, CDR1 is LNHDA and CDR2 SQIVND (reference sequence). CDR3 length: 13 residues. The CDR3 DNA reads as TGTGCCAGTAGTATAGAGGGGGGAGGCGAGCAGTACTTC. Translation: CASSIEGGGEQYF.

This chain uses TRBV4-1 with TRBJ1-5, with no clear D. V was pared by 0 bases and J by 7 bases, with 10 bases between. Germline CDR1 is MGHRA and CDR2 is YSYEKL. The CDR3 runs to 14 residues. CDR3 in amino acids: CASSQEWGFQPQHF. The CDR3, as DNA: TGCGCCAGCAGCCAAGAGTGGGGTTTCCAGCCCCAGCATTTT.

This chain uses TRBV7-9 with TRBJ2-3; perhaps D is TRBD1 or TRBD2 (5 bases each). Germline-derived CDR1 and CDR2 are SEHNR and FQNEAQ (reference sequence). This CDR3 is 14 amino acids long. The V end was cut by 5 bases, the J end by 6 bases, with 15 bases between. CDR3 coding DNA: TGTGCCAGCAGCACGTCCCGGGACGGGGATACGCAGTATTTT. It translates to CASSTSRDGDTQYF.